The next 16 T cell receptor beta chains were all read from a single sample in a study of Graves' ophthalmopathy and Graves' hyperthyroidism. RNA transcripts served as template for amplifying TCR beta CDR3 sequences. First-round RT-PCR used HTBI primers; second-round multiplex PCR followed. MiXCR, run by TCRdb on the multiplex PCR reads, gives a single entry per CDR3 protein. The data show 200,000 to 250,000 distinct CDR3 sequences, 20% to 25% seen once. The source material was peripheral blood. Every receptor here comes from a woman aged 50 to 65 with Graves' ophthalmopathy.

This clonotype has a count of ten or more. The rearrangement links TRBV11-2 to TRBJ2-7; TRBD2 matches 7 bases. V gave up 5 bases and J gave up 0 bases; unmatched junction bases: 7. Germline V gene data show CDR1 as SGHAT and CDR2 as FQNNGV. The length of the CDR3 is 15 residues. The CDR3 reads CASSQGRASSYEQYF. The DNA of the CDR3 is TGTGCCAGCAGCCAAGGGAGGGCGAGCTCCTACGAGCAGTACTTC.

CDR3 amino acids: CASSPYSVDANTEAFF. The CDR3 region has the DNA TGTGCCAGCTCACCATATTCAGTAGACGCGAACACTGAAGCTTTCTTT. The rearrangement links TRBV18 to TRBJ1-1; D remains ambiguous. This CDR3 has 16 amino acids. The germline V gene has CDR1 KGHSH and CDR2 LQKENI. V shed 2 bases and J shed 1 base, with 14 bases lying between them.

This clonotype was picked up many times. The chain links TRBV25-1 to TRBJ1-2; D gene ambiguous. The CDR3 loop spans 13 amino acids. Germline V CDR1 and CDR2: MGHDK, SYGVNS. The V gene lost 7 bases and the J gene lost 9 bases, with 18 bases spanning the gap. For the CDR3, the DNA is TGTGCCAGCACCCCCCCCGGCCTGGGGAGCTACACCTTC. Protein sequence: CASTPPGLGSYTF.

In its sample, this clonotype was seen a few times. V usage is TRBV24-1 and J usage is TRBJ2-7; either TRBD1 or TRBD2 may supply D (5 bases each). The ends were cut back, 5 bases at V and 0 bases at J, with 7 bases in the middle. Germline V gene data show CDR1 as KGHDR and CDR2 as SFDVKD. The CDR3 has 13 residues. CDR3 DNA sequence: TGTGCCACCAGTGTGAGGGGCTCCTACGAGCAGTACTTC. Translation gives CATSVRGSYEQYF.

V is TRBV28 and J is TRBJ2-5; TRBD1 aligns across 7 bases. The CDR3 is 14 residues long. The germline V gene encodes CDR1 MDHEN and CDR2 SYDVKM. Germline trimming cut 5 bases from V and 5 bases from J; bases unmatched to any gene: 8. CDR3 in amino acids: CASSPGTARETQYF. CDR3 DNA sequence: TGTGCCAGCAGTCCGGGGACAGCCAGGGAGACCCAGTACTTC.

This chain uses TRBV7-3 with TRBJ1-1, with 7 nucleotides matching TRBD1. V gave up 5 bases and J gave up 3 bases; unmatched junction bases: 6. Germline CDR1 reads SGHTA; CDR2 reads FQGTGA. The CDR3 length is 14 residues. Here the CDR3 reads CASSKQGLDTEAFF. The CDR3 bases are TGTGCCAGCAGCAAACAGGGGTTGGACACTGAAGCTTTCTTT.

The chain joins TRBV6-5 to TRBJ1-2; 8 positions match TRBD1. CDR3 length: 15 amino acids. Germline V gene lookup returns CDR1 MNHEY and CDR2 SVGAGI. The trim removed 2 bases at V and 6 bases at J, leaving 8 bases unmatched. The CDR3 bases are TGTGCCAGCAGTTACAGACAGGGGTATTCGAATGGCTACACCTTC. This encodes CASSYRQGYSNGYTF.

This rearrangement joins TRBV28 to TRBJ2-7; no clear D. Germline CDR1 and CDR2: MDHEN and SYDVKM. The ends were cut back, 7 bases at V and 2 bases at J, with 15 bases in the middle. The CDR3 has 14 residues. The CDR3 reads CASTHGALTYEQYF. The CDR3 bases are TGTGCCAGCACCCATGGAGCGTTGACCTACGAGCAGTACTTC.

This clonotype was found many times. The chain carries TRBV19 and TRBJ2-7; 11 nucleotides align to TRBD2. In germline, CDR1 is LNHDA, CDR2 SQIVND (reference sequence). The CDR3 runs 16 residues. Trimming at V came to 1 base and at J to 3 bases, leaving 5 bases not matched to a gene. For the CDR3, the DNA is TGTGCCAGTAGTATAGCCCCTAGCGGGGGGCTCTACGAGCAGTACTTC. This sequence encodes CASSIAPSGGLYEQYF.

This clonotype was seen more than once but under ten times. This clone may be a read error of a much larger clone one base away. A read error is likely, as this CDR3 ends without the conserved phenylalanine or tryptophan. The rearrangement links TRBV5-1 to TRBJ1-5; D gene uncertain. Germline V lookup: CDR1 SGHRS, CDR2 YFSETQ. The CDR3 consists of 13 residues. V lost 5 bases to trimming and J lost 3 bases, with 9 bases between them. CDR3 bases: TGCGCCAGCAGAGTGACGGACAATCAGCCCCAGCATCTT. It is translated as CASRVTDNQPQHL.

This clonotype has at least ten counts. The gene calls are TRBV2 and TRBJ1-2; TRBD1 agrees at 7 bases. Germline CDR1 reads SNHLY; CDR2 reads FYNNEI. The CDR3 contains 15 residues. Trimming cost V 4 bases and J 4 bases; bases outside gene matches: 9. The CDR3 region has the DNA TGTGCCAGCAGTGGCGAACAGGGGCGTAGCTATGGCTACACCTTC. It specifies CASSGEQGRSYGYTF.

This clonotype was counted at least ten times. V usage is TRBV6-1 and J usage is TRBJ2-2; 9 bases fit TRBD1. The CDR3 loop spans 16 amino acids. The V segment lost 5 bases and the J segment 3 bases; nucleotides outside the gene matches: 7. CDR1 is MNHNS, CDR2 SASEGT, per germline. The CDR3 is CASSRRTGADTGELFF. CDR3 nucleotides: TGTGCCAGCAGTAGACGGACAGGGGCGGACACCGGGGAGCTGTTTTTT.

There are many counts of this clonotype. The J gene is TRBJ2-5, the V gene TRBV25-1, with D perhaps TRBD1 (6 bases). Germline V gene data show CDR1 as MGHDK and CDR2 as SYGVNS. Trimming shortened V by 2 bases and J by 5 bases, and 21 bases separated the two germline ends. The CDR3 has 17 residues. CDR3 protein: CASSEAPTGSPYETQYF. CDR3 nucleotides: TGTGCCAGCAGTGAAGCCCCGACAGGTTCACCCTATGAGACCCAGTACTTC. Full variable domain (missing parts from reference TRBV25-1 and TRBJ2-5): EADIYQTPRYLVIGTGKKITLECSQTMGHDKMYWYQQDPGMELHLIHYSYGVNSTEKGDLSSESTVSRIRTEHFPLTLESARPSHTSQYLCASSEAPTGSPYETQYFGPGTRLLVL.

The CDR3 protein is CASSITFFGQLNTEAFF. CDR3 sequence (DNA): TGTGCCAGTAGTATAACCTTTTTTGGGCAGCTGAACACTGAAGCTTTCTTT. This rearrangement joins TRBV19 to TRBJ1-1; D unclear. V was cut by 2 bases and J by 0 bases, with 16 bases left in between. The CDR3 consists of 17 residues. The germline V gene has CDR1 LNHDA and CDR2 SQIVND (reference sequence).

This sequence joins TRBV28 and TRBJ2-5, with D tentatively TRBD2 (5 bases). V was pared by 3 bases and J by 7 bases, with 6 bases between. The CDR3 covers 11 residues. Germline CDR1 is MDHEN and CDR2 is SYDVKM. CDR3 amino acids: CASSFAGTQYF. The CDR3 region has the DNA TGTGCCAGCAGTTTTGCGGGGACCCAGTACTTC. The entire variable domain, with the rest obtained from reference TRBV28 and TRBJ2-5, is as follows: DVKVTQSSRYLVKRTGEKVFLECVQDMDHENMFWYRQDPGLGLRLIYFSYDVKMKEKGDIPEGYSVSREKKERFSLILESASTNQTSMYLCASSFAGTQYFGPGTRLLVL.

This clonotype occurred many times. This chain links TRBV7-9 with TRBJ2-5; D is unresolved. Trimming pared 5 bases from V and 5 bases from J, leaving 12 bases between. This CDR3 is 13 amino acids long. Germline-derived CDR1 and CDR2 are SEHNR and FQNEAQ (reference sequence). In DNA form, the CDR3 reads TGTGCCAGCAGCCCTCCCGCCCTGGAGACCCAGTACTTC. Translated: CASSPPALETQYF.